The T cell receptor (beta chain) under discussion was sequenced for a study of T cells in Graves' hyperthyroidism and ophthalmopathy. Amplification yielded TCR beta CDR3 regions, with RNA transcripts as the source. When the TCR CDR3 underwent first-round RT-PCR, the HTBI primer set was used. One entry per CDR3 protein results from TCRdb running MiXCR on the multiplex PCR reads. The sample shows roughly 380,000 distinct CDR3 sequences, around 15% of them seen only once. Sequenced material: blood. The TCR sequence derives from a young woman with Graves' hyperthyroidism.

This CDR3 reads CASTPSRGTQYF. The CDR3, as DNA: TGTGCCAGCACCCCCTCACGAGGCACGCAGTATTTT. The rearrangement links TRBV6-1 to TRBJ2-3, with no clear D. Trimming removed 7 bases at V and 9 bases at J, with 14 bases between. CDR1 and CDR2 from the germline V gene are MNHNS and SASEGT. This CDR3 region has 12 residues.